This T cell receptor (beta chain) was found in a study of blood T cells in healthy people across ages. The CDR3 has 11 amino acids. Between the trimmed V and J ends, which lost 7 bases and 4 bases, there was a span of 11 bases. Germline CDR1 SQVTM, CDR2 ANQGSEA. Study conclusions and caveats: While age rose, TCR beta diversity per million T cells dropped in a roughly linear way. The donors' CMV status was not determined, possibly confounding changes in expanded clonotypes.

This clonotype has a handful of counts. What it binds is unknown. Through a sample-barcoded 5' primer and a J-beta primer mix, a second PCR was run for about 6 to 12 cycles. Every cDNA molecule bore a tag from a template-switch adaptor containing 12 random nucleotides. TCRdb reprocessed the 5' RACE reads via MiXCR and lists one record per CDR3 protein. The table has about 900,000 distinct CDR3 sequences, around 68% seen once. Isolation yielded PBMCs, at least 6 million per sample, in every case. The chain couples TRBV29-1 to TRBJ2-7; the D gene is possibly TRBD1 (5 bases). The receptor was isolated from a man aged 25 to 40 in good health. Sequencing was done on a sample of blood. This CDR3 reads CSGSQGYEQYF. CDR3 DNA sequence: TGCAGCGGCTCCCAGGGTTACGAGCAGTACTTC.